This passage covers 3 T cell receptor beta chains from one sample sequenced in a study of blood T cell repertoires in COVID-19. Sequenced by immunoSEQ multiplex PCR; TCRdb stores in-frame clones only, minus some. This table holds roughly 260,000 clones, 80% to 95% found once. Material for sequencing was peripheral blood. Receptors originate from a person in their late teens or twenties with COVID-19, enrolled during active disease.

This clone occurred once. The gene calls are TRBV14 and TRBJ2-2; TRBD2 matches at 12 bases. V shed 4 bases and J 0 bases; nucleotides not matched to a gene: 6. In germline, CDR1 is SGHDN, CDR2 FVKESK. The CDR3 runs 18 residues. CDR3 amino acids: CASSLRTSGITNTGELFF. CDR3 DNA: TGTGCCAGCAGCCTTCGGACTAGCGGGATCACGAACACCGGGGAGCTGTTTTTT.

This chain connects TRBV28 to TRBJ1-2; D remains ambiguous. V lost 6 bases and J 4 bases, leaving 12 bases between the germline ends. From germline, CDR1 is MDHEN and CDR2 SYDVKM. The CDR3 is made up of 13 amino acids. The DNA of the CDR3 is TGTGCCAGCAGCCTCGACGGGAGCTATGGCTACACCTTC. This translates into CASSLDGSYGYTF.

The chain couples TRBV4-2 to TRBJ1-2, with D maybe TRBD1 (5 bases). The CDR3 covers 15 residues. Deletions cut 0 bases from V and 4 bases from J, with 12 bases between. Germline-derived CDR1 and CDR2 are LGHNA and YNFKEQ. In DNA form, the CDR3 reads TGTGCCAGCAGCCAAGATGGGGCGGAAACCTATGGCTACACCTTC. This gives the protein CASSQDGAETYGYTF.